This T cell receptor (beta chain) is from a study of identical twins. This clonotype appeared a few times. The CDR3 has 14 residues. CDR1 is SGHTA and CDR2 is FQGNSA in the germline V gene. V gave up 5 bases and J gave up 7 bases; unmatched junction bases: 8. Unique molecular identifiers were present on the cDNA, which also gained a universal primer site by template switching. In TCRdb, the 5' RACE reads were re-called with MiXCR into one record per CDR3 protein. The profile shows hundreds of thousands of distinct CDR3 sequences, about 18% of them singletons. The sample was also reused in another study, on T cells expressing NK-cell markers. According to that study: Sequenced donors, eight in total, included seven who were HCMV-seropositive and one who was seronegative. Several of the donors also had these clonotypes leading their CD3+CD56-NKG2C+ fraction.

Specimen: PBMCs. The V call is TRBV7-2, the J call TRBJ2-5; 9 bases agree with TRBD2. This sequence originates from a woman aged 18-29 years in good health. The CDR3 protein is CASSPGLAKGTQYF. The CDR3 coding sequence is TGTGCCAGCAGCCCGGGACTAGCAAAGGGGACCCAGTACTTC.